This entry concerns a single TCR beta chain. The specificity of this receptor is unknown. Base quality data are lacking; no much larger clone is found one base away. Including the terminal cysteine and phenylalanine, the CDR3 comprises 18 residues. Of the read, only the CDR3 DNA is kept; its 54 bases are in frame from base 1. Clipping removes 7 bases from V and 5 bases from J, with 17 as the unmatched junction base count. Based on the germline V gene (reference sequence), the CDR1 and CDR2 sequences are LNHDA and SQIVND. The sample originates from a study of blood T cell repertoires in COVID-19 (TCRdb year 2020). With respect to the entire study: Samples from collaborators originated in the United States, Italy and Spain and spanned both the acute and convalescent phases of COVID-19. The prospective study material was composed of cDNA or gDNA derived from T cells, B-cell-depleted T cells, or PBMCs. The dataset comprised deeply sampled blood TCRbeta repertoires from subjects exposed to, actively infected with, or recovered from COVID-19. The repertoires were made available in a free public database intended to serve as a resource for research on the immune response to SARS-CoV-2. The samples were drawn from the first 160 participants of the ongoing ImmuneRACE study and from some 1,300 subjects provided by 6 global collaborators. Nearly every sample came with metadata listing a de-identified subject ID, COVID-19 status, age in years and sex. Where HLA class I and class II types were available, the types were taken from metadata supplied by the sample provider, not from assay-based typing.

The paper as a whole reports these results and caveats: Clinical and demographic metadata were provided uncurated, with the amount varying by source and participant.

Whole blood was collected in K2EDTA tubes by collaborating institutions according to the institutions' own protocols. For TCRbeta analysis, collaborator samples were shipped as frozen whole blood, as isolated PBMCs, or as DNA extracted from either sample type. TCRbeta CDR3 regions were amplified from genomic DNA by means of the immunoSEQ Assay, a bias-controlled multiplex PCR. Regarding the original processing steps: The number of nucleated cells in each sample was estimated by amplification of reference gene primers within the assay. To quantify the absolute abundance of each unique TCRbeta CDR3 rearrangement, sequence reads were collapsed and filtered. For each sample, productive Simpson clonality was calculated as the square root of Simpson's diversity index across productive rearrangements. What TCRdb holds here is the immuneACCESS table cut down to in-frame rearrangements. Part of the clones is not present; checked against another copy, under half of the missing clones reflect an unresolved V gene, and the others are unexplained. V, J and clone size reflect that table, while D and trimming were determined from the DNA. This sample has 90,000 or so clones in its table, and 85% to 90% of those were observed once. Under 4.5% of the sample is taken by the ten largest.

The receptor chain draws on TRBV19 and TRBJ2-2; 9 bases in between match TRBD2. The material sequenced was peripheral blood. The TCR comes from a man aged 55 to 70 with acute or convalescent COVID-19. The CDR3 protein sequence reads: CASTMGLAGYSRTGELFF. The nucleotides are TGTGCCAGTACTATGGGGCTAGCGGGATATTCGCGGACCGGGGAGCTGTTTTTT.